This T cell receptor (beta chain) was recorded in a study of sequential checkpoint blockade in melanoma. The data were produced by immunoSEQ multiplex PCR, yet TCRdb's version contains in-frame clones alone and is incomplete. The data hold roughly 6,000 clones, with more than 25% observed a single time. This CDR3 comprises 15 residues. V was clipped by 7 bases and J by 4 bases; unmatched bases: 10. Germline V gene sequence: CDR1 MNHGY, CDR2 SAAAGT. Treatment meaning: randomized to nivolumab then ipilimumab (arm A) or the reverse (arm B). This clone came up a few times. This specimen was tumor tissue (inferred from file names), taken from a patient given nivolumab and ipilimumab in sequence. This chain links TRBV6-8 with TRBJ1-1, with 9 nucleotides matching TRBD1. The clonotype originates from a human donor with melanoma. The CDR3 DNA sequence: TGTGCCAGCATTCCACCAACAGGGGGCGGCACTGAAGCTTTCTTT. Encoded protein: CASIPPTGGGTEAFF.